A selection of T cell receptor beta chains follows, all from one sample in a study of blood T cell repertoires in COVID-19. TCRdb's table, derived via immunoSEQ multiplex PCR, lists solely in-frame clones and lacks some. The sample carries roughly 67,000 clones, approximately 85% recorded once. Source material: peripheral blood. The source is a man aged 50 or older with acute or convalescent COVID-19. The CDR3 runs from the conserved cysteine through the conserved F or W. A D gene is named only where the DNA matches it firmly. A row's size may be missing; if present it is once, few, many or a size class.

size	V	D	J	DNA	CDR3
-	TRBV12-5	-	TRBJ2-3	TGTGCTAGTGGGATCGGAGAAGATACGCAGTATTTT	CASGIGEDTQYF
-	TRBV11-2	-	TRBJ1-1	TGTGCCAGCAGGCATTACAGGAGCCCTGAAGCTTTCTTT	CASRHYRSPEAFF
-	TRBV19	TRBD1	TRBJ2-6	TGTGCCAGTAGTGCGACTGACAGGGGGTTCTCTGGGGCCAACGTCCTGACTTTC	CASSATDRGFSGANVLTF
-	TRBV6-6	-	TRBJ2-7	TGTGCCAGCGGTCGATCACAGGCTTACGAGCAGTACTTC	CASGRSQAYEQYF
-	TRBV9	-	TRBJ2-7	TGTGCCAGCAGCGTAGATACAGAAGGCTACGAGCAGTACTTC	CASSVDTEGYEQYF
-	TRBV6-5	-	TRBJ2-1	TGTGCCAGCAGGCCCGACTCTTACAATGAGCAGTTCTTC	CASRPDSYNEQFF
few	TRBV20-1	TRBD2	TRBJ2-7	TGCAGTGCTAGTGAGCTAGCGGGGAACGAGCAGTACTTC	CSASELAGNEQYF
-	TRBV11-2	-	TRBJ2-6	TGTGCCAGCAGCTTAGATCTTGGGGCCAACGTCCTGACTTTC	CASSLDLGANVLTF
once	TRBV18	TRBD2	TRBJ2-7	TGTGCCAGCTCACCAGGGACTAGCCTGAACTCCTACGAGCAGTACTTC	CASSPGTSLNSYEQYF
-	TRBV6-6	TRBD1	TRBJ1-2	TGTGCCAGCAGTTACGGGACAGGCTACCGCTATGGCTACACCTTC	CASSYGTGYRYGYTF
once	TRBV25-1	-	TRBJ1-2	TGTGCCAGCAGTGAACCGCAGGGGCGCGGCTACACCTTC	CASSEPQGRGYTF
-	TRBV27	-	TRBJ1-1	TGTGCCAGCAGTTTGGACAGACGGAACACTGAAGCTTTCTTT	CASSLDRRNTEAFF
few	TRBV2	-	TRBJ1-1	TGTGCCAGCGCTTCCAGACTAACGAGTCCTGAAGCTTTCTTT	CASASRLTSPEAFF
few	TRBV5-5	TRBD1	TRBJ1-2	TGTGCCAGCAGCTTCCCCAGGACAGGGGACTATGGCTACACCTTC	CASSFPRTGDYGYTF
-	TRBV6-5	-	TRBJ1-1	TGTGCCAGCATAATGGAGGGGAACACTGAAGCTTTCTTT	CASIMEGNTEAFF
-	TRBV6-5	-	TRBJ1-1	TGTGCCATTACAGGGAGGGAGGGAAACACTGAAGCTTTCTTT	CAITGREGNTEAFF
-	TRBV19	-	TRBJ2-3	TGTGCCAGTAGTATCGGGAGTCTAAGTGATACGCAGTATTTT	CASSIGSLSDTQYF
-	TRBV5-5	TRBD1	TRBJ1-1	TGTGCCAGCAGCTCTAGACAGGGGGCCGTTTGGTTTTACCCTGAAGCTTTCTTT	CASSSRQGAVWFYPEAFF
-	TRBV29-1	-	TRBJ1-2	TGCAGCGTGACAGGCTACACCTTC	CSVTGYTF
-	TRBV7-9	-	TRBJ2-7	TGTGCCAGCAGCTTTTTCAACTTGGGGAAGGGGAGGTCCTACGAGCAGTACTTC	CASSFFNLGKGRSYEQYF
-	TRBV29-1	TRBD2	TRBJ2-5	TGCAGCGTTGAGAAAGGGACTAGCCAACAAGAGACCCAGTACTTC	CSVEKGTSQQETQYF
-	TRBV28	-	TRBJ1-1	TGTGCCAGCAGCTATGCGTCATGGGCTTTCTTT	CASSYASWAFF
-	TRBV18	-	TRBJ2-3	TGTGCCAGCTCCCAAGGGCTAGCGTACACAGATACGCAGTATTTT	CASSQGLAYTDTQYF
-	TRBV29-1	-	TRBJ2-3	TGCAGCGTTGAAGCCCAGGGTAACACAGATACGCAGTATTTT	CSVEAQGNTDTQYF
-	TRBV5-4	TRBD1	TRBJ1-6	TGTGCCAGCAGCCGGGGACAGGGTTATTCACCCCTCCACTTT	CASSRGQGYSPLHF
few	TRBV19	-	TRBJ1-5	TGTGCCAGTATCTCATCTGAGGAGGCGGGCCGCAATCAGCCCCAGCATTTT	CASISSEEAGRNQPQHF
-	TRBV7-9	-	TRBJ2-7	TGTGCCAGCAGCGAACAGGTCTCCTACGAGCAGTACTTC	CASSEQVSYEQYF
-	TRBV3-1/TRBV3-2	TRBD1	TRBJ1-1	TGTGCCACCCAACAGGGGGCGAACACTGAAGCTTTCTTT	CATQQGANTEAFF
-	TRBV5-1	TRBD2	TRBJ2-1	TGCGCCAGCAGCTTGTCGGGGGGGTACGATGAGCAGTTCTTC	CASSLSGGYDEQFF
-	TRBV27	-	TRBJ1-4	TGTGCCAGCAGTTTATCCAGGGTTACTAATGAAAAACTGTTTTTT	CASSLSRVTNEKLFF
few	TRBV7-8	TRBD1	TRBJ1-3	TGTGCCAGCAGCTGGGGACAGATGAGCTCTGGAAACACCATATATTTT	CASSWGQMSSGNTIYF
-	TRBV9	-	TRBJ1-2	TGTGCCAGCAGCCCAGTCCCGGGACATAGCTATGGCTACACCTTC	CASSPVPGHSYGYTF
-	TRBV5-6	TRBD1	TRBJ1-1	TGTGCCAGCAGCTCGCCGGGACAGGGGGCGCGGAACACTGAAGCTTTCTTT	CASSSPGQGARNTEAFF
-	TRBV6-5	-	TRBJ1-5	TGTGCCAGCAGCGCCGGGGTCCCCCCGAATCAGCCCCAGCATTTT	CASSAGVPPNQPQHF
-	TRBV19	TRBD1	TRBJ2-6	TGTGCCAGTACCAGGGACAGGGAGGCCGCTGGGGCCAACGTCCTGACTTTC	CASTRDREAAGANVLTF
-	TRBV27	TRBD1	TRBJ2-6	TGTGCCAGCAGGAGGGGGCCTGGGGCCAACGTCCTGACTTTC	CASRRGPGANVLTF